This TCR beta chain appears in the sequencing data of a study of T cells after yellow fever vaccination. Study summary: With SMART-Seq v4 Ultra Low Input, the fractions containing low cell numbers were prepared. General study findings and limits: Clonotypes appearing in both CD4 and CD8 compartments existed, and their share was small. Though weaker, the secondary response peaked faster, on day 5 versus 15. FACS-sorted repertoires could harbor abundant contaminating bulk-population clonotypes.

The CDR3 covers 19 residues. Germline V gives CDR1 LGHNA, CDR2 YSLEER. Trimming pared 4 bases from V and 6 bases from J, leaving 28 bases between. TCRdb re-called the 5' RACE reads through MiXCR, storing one row per CDR3 protein. The sample lists nearly 350,000 distinct CDR3 sequences, approximately 8% occurring once. This clonotype was seen a few times. The antigen is unknown. This chain connects TRBV4-3 to TRBJ2-4; D is possibly TRBD2 (7 bases). The sequence was collected from a man between 18 and 29 years old who received the YFV17D yellow fever vaccine. The sequencing here drew on PBMCs, taken more than 35 days after the first yellow fever vaccination. In DNA, the CDR3 is TGCGCCAGCAGCCGTAAGCCATCGGGGGGCCTCGGAAAACGAAACATTCAGTACTTC. Its protein is CASSRKPSGGLGKRNIQYF.